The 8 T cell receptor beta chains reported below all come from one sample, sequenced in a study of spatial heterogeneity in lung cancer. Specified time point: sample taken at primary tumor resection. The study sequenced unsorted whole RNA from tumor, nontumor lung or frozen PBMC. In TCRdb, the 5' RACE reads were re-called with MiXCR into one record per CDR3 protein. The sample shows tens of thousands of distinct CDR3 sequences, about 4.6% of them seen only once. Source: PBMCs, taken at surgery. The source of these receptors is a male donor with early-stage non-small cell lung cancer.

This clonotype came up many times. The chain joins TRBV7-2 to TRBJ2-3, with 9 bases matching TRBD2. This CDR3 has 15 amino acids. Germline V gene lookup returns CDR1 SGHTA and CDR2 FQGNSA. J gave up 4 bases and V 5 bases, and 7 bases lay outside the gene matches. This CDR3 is CASSLSGGGADTQYF. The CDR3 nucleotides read TGTGCCAGCAGCCTTAGCGGGGGCGGGGCAGATACGCAGTATTTT.

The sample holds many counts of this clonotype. As DNA, the CDR3 is TGTGCCAGCAGTCTACAGGATGCCCCCAATGAGCAGTTCTTC. Amino acids: CASSLQDAPNEQFF. The V gene is TRBV27, the J gene TRBJ2-1; possible D gene TRBD1, 5 bases. V gave up 5 bases and J gave up 6 bases, with 14 bases separating them. The germline CDR1 and CDR2 sequences are MNHEY and SMNVEV (reference sequence). The CDR3 runs to 14 residues.

DNA for the CDR3: TGTGCCAGTACCCCATCTATGAACACCGGGGAGCTGTTTTTT. It translates to CASTPSMNTGELFF. V gene TRBV19 combines with J gene TRBJ2-2, with D unclear. Trimming stripped 7 bases from V and 1 base from J, with 10 bases between. The CDR3 is 14 residues long. Germline V lookup: CDR1 LNHDA, CDR2 SQIVND (reference sequence).

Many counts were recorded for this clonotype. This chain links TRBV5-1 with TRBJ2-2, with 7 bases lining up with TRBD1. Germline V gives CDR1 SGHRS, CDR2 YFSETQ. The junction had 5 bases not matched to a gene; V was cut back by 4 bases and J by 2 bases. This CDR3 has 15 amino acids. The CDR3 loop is CASSEGQSNTGELFF. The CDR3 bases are TGCGCCAGCAGCGAGGGACAGTCAAACACCGGGGAGCTGTTTTTT.

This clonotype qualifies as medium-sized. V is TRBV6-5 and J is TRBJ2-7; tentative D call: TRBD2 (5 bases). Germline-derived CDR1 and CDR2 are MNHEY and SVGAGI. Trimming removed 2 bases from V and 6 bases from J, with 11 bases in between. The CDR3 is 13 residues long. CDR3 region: CASSYGRSGEQYF. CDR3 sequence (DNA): TGTGCCAGCAGTTACGGTCGAAGCGGCGAGCAGTACTTC.

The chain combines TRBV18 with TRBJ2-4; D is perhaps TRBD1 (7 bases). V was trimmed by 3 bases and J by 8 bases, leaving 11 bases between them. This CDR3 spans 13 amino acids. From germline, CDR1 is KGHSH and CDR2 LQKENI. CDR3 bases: TGTGCCAGCTCACCCAGGGGGGCCGACATTCAGTACTTC. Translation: CASSPRGADIQYF.

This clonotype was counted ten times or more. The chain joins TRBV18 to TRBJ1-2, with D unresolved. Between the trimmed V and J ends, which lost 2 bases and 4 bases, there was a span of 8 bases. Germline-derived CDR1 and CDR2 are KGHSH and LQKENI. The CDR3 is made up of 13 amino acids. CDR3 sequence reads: CASSPSETYGYTF. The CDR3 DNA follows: TGTGCCAGCTCACCATCCGAGACCTATGGCTACACCTTC.

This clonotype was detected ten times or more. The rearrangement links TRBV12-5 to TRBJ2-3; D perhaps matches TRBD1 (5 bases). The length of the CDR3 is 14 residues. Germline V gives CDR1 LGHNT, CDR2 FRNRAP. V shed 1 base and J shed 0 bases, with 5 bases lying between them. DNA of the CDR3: TGTGCTAGTGGTTTGGGACAGAGCACAGATACGCAGTATTTT. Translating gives CASGLGQSTDTQYF.